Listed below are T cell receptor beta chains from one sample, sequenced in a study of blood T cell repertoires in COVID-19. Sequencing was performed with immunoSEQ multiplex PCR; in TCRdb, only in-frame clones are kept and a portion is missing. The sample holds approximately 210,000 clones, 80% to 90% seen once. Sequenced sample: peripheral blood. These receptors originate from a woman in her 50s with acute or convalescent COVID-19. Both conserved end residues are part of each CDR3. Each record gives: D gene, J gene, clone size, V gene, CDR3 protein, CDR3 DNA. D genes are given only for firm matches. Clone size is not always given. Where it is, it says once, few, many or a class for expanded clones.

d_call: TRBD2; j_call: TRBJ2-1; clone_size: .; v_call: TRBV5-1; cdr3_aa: CASSSLNSGIYNEQFF; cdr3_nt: TGCGCCAGCAGCTCGCTAAACAGCGGGATCTACAATGAGCAGTTCTTC
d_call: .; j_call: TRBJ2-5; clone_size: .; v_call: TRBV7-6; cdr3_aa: CASSPPGRWAGGQETQYF; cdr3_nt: TGTGCCAGCAGCCCCCCAGGAAGATGGGCAGGGGGGCAAGAGACCCAGTACTTC
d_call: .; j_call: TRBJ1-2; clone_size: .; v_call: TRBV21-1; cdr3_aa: CASSKSGRVEWNGYTF; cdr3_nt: TGTGCCAGCAGCAAATCCGGCAGGGTGGAGTGGAATGGCTACACCTTC
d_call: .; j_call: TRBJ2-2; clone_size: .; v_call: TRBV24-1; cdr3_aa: CATSGSSGELFF; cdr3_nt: TGTGCCACCAGTGGGAGTTCCGGGGAGCTGTTTTTT
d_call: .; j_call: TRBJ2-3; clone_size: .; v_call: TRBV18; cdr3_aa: CASSWQTSTDTQYF; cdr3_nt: TGTGCCAGCTCGTGGCAGACTAGCACAGATACGCAGTATTTT
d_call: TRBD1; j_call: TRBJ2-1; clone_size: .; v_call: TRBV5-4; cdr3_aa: CASSLPGQGVWNEQFF; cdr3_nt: TGTGCCAGCAGCTTGCCGGGACAGGGAGTATGGAATGAGCAGTTCTTC
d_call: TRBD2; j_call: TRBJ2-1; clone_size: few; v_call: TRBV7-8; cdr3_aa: CASSPTSGNSMGEQFF; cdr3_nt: TGTGCCAGCAGTCCTACTAGCGGGAACTCTATGGGTGAGCAGTTCTTC
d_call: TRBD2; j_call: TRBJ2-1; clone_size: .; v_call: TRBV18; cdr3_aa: CASSPQGLAGGHEQFF; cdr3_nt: TGTGCCAGCTCACCACAAGGACTAGCGGGAGGGCATGAGCAGTTCTTC
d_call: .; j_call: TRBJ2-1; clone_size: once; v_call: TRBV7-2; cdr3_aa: CASSLVIRDGEQFF; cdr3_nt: TGTGCCAGCAGCTTAGTTATCCGGGATGGTGAGCAGTTCTTC
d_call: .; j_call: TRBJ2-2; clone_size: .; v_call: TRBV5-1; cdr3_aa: CASSRGTDANTGELFF; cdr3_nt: TGCGCCAGCAGTCGCGGGACTGACGCGAACACCGGGGAGCTGTTTTTT
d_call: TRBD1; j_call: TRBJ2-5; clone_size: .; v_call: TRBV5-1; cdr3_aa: CASSLLTGGQETQYF; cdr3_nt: TGCGCCAGCAGCTTGTTGACAGGGGGCCAAGAGACCCAGTACTTC
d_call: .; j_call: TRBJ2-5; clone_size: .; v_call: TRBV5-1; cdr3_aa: CASSLGLSGETQYF; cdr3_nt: TGCGCCAGCAGCTTGGGACTATCTGGGGAGACCCAGTACTTC
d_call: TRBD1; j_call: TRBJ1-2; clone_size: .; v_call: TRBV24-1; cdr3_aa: CATSDEGARGYTF; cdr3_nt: TGTGCCACCAGTGATGAGGGGGCGCGGGGCTACACCTTC
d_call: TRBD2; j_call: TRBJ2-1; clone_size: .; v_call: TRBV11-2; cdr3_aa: CASSPYWREVDNEQFF; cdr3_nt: TGTGCCAGCAGCCCATATTGGCGGGAGGTAGACAATGAGCAGTTCTTC
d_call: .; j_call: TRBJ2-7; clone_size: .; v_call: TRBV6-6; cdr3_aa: CASSYDDSSYEQYF; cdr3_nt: TGTGCCAGCAGTTACGATGACAGCTCCTACGAGCAGTACTTC
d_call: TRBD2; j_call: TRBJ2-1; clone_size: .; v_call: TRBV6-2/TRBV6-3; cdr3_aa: CASSPTGTSGYNEQFF; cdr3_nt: TGTGCCAGCAGTCCCACGGGGACTAGCGGGTATAATGAGCAGTTCTTC
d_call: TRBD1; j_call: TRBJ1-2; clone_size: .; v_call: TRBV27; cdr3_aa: CASSPYRQGSGYTF; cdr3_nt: TGTGCCAGCAGTCCATACCGACAGGGGTCCGGCTACACCTTC
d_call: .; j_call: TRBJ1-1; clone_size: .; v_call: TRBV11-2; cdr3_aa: CASSLDWGGSVDTEAFF; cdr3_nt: TGTGCCAGCAGCTTAGATTGGGGGGGGAGCGTGGACACTGAAGCTTTCTTT
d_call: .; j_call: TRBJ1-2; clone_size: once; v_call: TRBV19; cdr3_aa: CASSPFRDIISGYGYTF; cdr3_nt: TGTGCCAGTAGTCCATTCCGGGACATTATTTCTGGCTATGGCTACACCTTC
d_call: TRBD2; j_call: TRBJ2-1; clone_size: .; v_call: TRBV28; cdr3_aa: CASSPWTSGNVREQFF; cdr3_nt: TGTGCCAGCAGTCCATGGACTAGCGGGAATGTGCGTGAGCAGTTCTTC
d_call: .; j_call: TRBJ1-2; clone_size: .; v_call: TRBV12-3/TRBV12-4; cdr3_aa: CASSRRAGGYTF; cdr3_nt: TGTGCCAGCAGCCGGCGTGCGGGTGGCTACACCTTC
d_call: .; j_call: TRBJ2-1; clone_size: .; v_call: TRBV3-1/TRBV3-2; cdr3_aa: CATSGGRGNEQFF; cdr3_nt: TGTGCCACTTCTGGGGGCAGGGGAAATGAGCAGTTCTTC
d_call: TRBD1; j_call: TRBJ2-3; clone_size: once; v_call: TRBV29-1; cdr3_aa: CSGRDRGADTQYF; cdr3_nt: TGCAGCGGCCGGGACAGGGGCGCAGATACGCAGTATTTT
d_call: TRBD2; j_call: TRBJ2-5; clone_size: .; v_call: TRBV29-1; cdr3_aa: CSVVGAGGGETQYF; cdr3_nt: TGCAGCGTTGTAGGGGCGGGAGGGGGAGAGACCCAGTACTTC
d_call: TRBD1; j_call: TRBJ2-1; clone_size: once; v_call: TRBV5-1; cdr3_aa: CASSRTGTSYNEQFF; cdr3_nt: TGCGCCAGCAGCCGGACAGGGACATCCTACAATGAGCAGTTCTTC
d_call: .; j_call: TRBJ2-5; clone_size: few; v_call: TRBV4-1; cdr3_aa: CASSPMGGGETQYF; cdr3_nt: TGCGCCAGCAGCCCGATGGGTGGAGGAGAGACCCAGTACTTC
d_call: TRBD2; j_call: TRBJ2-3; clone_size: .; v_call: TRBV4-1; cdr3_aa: CASSQGGTSGSHITDTQYF; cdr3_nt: TGCGCCAGCAGCCAAGGGGGGACTAGCGGGAGCCACATCACAGATACGCAGTATTTT
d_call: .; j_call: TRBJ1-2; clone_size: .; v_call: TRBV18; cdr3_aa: CASSPNGGDGYTF; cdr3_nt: TGTGCCAGCTCACCGAACGGGGGGGATGGCTACACCTTC
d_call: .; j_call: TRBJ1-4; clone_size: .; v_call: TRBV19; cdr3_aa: CASSGGNQEKLFF; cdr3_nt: TGTGCCAGTAGTGGAGGTAATCAAGAAAAACTGTTTTTT
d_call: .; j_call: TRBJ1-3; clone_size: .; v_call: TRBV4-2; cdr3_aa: CASSPNTGSGNTIYF; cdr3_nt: TGTGCCAGCAGCCCTAATACAGGGAGTGGAAACACCATATATTTT
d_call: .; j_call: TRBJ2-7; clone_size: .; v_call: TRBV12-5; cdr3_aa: CASGLVTLSREQYF; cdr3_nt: TGTGCTAGTGGTTTGGTGACTCTCAGTCGCGAGCAGTACTTC
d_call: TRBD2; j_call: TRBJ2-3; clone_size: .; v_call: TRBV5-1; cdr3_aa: CASSASPGGGRADTQYF; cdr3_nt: TGCGCCAGCAGCGCTAGTCCGGGAGGCGGTAGGGCAGATACGCAGTATTTT
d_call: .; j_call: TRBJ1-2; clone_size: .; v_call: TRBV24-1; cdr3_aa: CATSGTENNYGYTF; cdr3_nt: TGTGCCACCAGTGGGACAGAAAATAACTATGGCTACACCTTC
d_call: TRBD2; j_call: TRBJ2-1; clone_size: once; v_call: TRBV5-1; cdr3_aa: CASSTGLAGYNEQFF; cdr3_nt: TGCGCCAGCAGCACTGGACTAGCGGGGTACAATGAGCAGTTCTTC
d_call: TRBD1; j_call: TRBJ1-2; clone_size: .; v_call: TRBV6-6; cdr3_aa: CASRTDRGRVDYGYTF; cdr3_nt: TGTGCCAGCAGAACCGACAGGGGGCGAGTCGACTATGGCTACACCTTC
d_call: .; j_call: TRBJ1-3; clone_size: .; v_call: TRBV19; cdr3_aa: CASTNSLIGVGNTIYF; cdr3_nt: TGTGCCAGTACCAATTCTCTCATCGGGGTTGGAAACACCATATATTTT
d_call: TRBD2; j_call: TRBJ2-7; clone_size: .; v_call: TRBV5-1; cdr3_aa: CASSLARAGGPVWGEQYF; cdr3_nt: TGCGCCAGCAGCTTGGCCCGAGCGGGAGGGCCGGTATGGGGCGAGCAGTACTTC
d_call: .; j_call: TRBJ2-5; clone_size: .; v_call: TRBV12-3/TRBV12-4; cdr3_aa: CASSSPVQETQYF; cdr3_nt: TGTGCCAGCAGTTCCCCAGTCCAAGAGACCCAGTACTTC
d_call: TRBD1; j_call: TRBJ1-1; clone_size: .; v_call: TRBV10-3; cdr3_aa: CAISVDRVGTEAFF; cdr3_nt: TGTGCCATATCCGTGGACAGGGTTGGCACTGAAGCTTTCTTT
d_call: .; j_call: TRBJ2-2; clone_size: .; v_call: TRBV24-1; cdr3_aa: CATSDPGQNTGELFF; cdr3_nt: TGTGCCACCAGTGACCCGGGACAAAACACCGGGGAGCTGTTTTTT
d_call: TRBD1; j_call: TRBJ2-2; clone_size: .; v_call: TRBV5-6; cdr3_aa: CASTGWTGGTGELFF; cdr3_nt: TGTGCCAGCACCGGATGGACAGGGGGGACCGGGGAGCTGTTTTTT